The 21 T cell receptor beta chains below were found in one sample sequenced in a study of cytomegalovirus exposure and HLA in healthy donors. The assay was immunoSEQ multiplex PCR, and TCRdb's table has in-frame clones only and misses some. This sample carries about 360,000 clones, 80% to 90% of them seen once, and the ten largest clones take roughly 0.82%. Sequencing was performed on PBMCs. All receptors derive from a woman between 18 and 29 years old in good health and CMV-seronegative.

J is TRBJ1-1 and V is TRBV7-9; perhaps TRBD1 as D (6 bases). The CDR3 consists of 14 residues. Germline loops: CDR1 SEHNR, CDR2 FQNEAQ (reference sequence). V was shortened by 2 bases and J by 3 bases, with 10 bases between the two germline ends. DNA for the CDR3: TGTGCCAGCAGCTTACCTGGGGGCTACACTGAAGCTTTCTTT. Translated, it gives CASSLPGGYTEAFF. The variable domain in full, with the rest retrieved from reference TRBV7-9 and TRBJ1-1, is DTGVSQNPRHKITKRGQNVTFRCDPISEHNRLYWYRQTLGQGPEFLTYFQNEAQLEKSRLLSDRFSAERPKGSFSTLEIQRTEQGDSAMYLCASSLPGGYTEAFFGQGTRLTVV.

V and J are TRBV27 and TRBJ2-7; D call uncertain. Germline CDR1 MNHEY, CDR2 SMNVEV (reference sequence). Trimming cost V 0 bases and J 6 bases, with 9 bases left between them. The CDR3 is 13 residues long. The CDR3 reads CASSLSSLREQYF. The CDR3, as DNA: TGTGCCAGCAGTTTATCTAGCTTGCGCGAGCAGTACTTC.

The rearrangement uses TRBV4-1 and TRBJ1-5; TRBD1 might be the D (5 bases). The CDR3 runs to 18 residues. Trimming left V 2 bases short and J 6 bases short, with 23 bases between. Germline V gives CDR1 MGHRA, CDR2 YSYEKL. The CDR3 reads CASSQFPKTLGRGQPQHF. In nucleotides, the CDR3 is TGCGCCAGCAGCCAATTCCCCAAGACCCTGGGGCGAGGTCAGCCCCAGCATTTT.

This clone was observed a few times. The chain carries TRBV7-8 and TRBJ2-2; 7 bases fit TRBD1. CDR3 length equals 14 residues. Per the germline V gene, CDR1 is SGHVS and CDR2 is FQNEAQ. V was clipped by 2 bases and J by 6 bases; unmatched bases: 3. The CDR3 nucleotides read TGTGCCAGCAGCTTAACTACAGGGGCCGGGGAGCTGTTTTTT. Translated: CASSLTTGAGELFF.

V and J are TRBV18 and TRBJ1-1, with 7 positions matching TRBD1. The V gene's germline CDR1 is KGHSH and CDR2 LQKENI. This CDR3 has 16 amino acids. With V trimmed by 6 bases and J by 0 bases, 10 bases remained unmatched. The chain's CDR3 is CASSVSRDSMNTEAFF. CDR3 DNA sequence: TGTGCCAGCTCTGTTAGCCGGGACAGCATGAACACTGAAGCTTTCTTT.

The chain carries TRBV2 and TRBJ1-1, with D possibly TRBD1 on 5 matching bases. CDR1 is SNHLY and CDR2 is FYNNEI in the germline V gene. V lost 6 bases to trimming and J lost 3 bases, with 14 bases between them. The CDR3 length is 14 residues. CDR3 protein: CASSITVRDTEAFF. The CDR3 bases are TGTGCCAGCAGCATTACTGTCAGGGACACTGAAGCTTTCTTT. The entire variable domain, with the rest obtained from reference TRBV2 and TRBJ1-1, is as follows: EPEVTQTPSHQVTQMGQEVILRCVPISNHLYFYWYRQILGQKVEFLVSFYNNEISEKSEIFDDQFSVERPDGSNFTLKIRSTKLEDSAMYFCASSITVRDTEAFFGQGTRLTVV.

The CDR3 is CASSPGTGVSHEQFF. For the CDR3, the DNA is TGTGCCAGCAGCCCCGGGACAGGGGTCTCGCATGAGCAGTTCTTC. The V and J genes are TRBV27 and TRBJ2-1; TRBD1 aligns across 10 bases. With 6 bases clipped from V and 8 bases from J, the junction kept 10 bases outside the gene matches. The germline CDR1 and CDR2 sequences are MNHEY and SMNVEV (reference sequence). This CDR3 has 15 residues.

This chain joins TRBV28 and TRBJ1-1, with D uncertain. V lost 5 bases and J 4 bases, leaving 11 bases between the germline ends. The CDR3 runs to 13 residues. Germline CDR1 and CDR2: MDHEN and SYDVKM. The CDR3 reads CASSLREGTEAFF. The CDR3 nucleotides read TGTGCCAGCAGTCTCCGGGAAGGCACTGAAGCTTTCTTT.

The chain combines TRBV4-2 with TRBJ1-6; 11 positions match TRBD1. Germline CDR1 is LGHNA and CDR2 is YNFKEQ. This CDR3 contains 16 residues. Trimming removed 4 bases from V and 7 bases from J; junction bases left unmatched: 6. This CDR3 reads CASSLLDRGHNSPLHF. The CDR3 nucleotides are TGTGCCAGCAGCCTTTTGGACAGGGGGCACAATTCACCCCTCCACTTT.

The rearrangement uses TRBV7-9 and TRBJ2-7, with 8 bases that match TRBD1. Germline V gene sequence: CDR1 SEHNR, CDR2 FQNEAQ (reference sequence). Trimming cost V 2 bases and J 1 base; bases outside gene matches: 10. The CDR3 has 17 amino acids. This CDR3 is CASSLSRDRGRSYEQYF. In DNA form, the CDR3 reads TGTGCCAGCAGCTTATCAAGAGACAGGGGAAGGTCCTACGAGCAGTACTTC.

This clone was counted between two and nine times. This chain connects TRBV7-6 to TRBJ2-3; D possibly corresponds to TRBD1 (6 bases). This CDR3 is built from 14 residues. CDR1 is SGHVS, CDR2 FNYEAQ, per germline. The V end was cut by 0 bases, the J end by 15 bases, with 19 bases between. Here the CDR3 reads CASSLAPLDGGGYF. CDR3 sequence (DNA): TGTGCCAGCAGCTTAGCGCCCCTAGATGGGGGCGGATATTTT.

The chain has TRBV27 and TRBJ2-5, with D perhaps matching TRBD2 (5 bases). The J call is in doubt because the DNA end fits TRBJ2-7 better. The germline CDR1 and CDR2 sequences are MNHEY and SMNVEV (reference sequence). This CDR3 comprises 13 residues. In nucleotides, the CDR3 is TGTGCCAGCAGTTTAACGGGAACCTACGAGCAGTACTTC. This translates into CASSLTGTYEQYF.

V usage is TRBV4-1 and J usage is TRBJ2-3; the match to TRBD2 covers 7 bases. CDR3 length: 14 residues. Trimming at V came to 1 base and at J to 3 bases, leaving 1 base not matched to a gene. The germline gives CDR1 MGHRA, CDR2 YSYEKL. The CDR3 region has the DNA TGCGCCAGCAGCCAAGGCGGGGGTACAGATACGCAGTATTTT. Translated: CASSQGGGTDTQYF.

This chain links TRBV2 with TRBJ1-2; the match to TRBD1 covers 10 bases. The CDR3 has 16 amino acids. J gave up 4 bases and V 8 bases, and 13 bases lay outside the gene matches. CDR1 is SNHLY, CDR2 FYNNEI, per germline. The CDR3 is CASPGTTGGSPYGYTF. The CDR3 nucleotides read TGTGCCAGCCCGGGAACGACAGGGGGCTCGCCCTATGGCTACACCTTC.

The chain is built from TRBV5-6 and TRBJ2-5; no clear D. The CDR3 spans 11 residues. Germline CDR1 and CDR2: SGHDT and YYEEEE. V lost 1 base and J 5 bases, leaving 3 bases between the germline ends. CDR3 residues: CASSLSETQYF. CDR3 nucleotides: TGTGCCAGCAGCTTGTCGGAGACCCAGTACTTC.

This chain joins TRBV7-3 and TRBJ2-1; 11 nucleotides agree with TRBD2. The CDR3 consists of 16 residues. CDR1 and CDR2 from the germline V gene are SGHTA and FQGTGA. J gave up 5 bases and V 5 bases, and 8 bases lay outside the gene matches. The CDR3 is CASSLGGTSGNNEQFF. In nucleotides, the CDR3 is TGTGCCAGCAGCCTGGGGGGGACTAGCGGAAACAATGAGCAGTTCTTC.

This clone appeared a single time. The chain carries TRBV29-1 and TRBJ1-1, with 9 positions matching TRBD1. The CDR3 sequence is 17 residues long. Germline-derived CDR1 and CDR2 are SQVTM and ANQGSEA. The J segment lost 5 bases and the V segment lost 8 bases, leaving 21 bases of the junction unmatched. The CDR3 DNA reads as TGCAGCACCCTTCGGGGGACAGGGTCCCCTGTTTGGACTGAAGCTTTCTTT. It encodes CSTLRGTGSPVWTEAFF.

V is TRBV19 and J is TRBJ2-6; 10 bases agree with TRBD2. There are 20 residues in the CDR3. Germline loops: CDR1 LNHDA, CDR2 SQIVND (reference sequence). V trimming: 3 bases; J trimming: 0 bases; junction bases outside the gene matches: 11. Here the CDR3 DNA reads TGTGCCAGTAGTATTATGGGGCTAGCGGGGGCTTCCTCTGGGGCCAACGTCCTGACTTTC. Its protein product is CASSIMGLAGASSGANVLTF.

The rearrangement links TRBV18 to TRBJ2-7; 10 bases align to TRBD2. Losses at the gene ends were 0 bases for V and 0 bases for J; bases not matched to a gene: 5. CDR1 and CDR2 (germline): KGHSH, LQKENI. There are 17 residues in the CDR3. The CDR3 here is CASSPPTSGGASYEQYF. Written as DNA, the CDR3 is TGTGCCAGCTCACCACCGACAAGCGGGGGGGCCTCCTACGAGCAGTACTTC.

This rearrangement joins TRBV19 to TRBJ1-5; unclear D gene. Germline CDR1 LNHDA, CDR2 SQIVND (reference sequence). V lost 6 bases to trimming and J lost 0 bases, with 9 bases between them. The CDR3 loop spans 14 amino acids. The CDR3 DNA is TGTGCCAGTAGGGCAGGATATAGCAATCAGCCCCAGCATTTT. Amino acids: CASRAGYSNQPQHF.

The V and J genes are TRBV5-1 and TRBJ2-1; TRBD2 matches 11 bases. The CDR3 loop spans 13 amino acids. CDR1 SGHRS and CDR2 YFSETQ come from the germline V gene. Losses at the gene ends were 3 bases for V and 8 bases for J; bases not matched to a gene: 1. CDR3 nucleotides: TGCGCCAGCAGCTGGACTAGCGGGTATGAGCAGTTCTTC. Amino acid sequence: CASSWTSGYEQFF.